This passage covers 18 T cell receptor beta chains from one sample sequenced in a study of memory CD4+ T cells and cytomegalovirus serostatus. Single viable CD3+CD4+CD8-CD45RO+ cells were sorted as the memory CD4+ T cells. Assay: immunoSEQ multiplex PCR; the TCRdb copy retains only in-frame clones and omits some. The sample has tens of thousands of clones; around 74% are singletons. The material sequenced was memory CD4+ T cells from blood. The receptors were gathered from an adult in good health and CMV-seronegative. Some clones in this sample may be carry-over from other donors' samples.

The V call is TRBV5-8, the J call TRBJ1-2, with D maybe TRBD1 (6 bases). Looked up from germline, CDR1 is SGHTS and CDR2 is YDEGEE. This CDR3 is 12 amino acids long. V was shortened by 4 bases and J by 7 bases, with 11 bases between the two germline ends. This CDR3 is CASSRGAGGYTF. The CDR3 DNA reads as TGTGCCAGCAGCCGGGGGGCAGGTGGCTACACCTTC.

The genes are TRBV9 and TRBJ2-1, with 7 bases matching TRBD2. This CDR3 region has 13 residues. CDR1 is SGDLS, CDR2 YYNGEE, per germline. With V trimmed by 3 bases and J by 9 bases, 6 bases remained unmatched. The DNA of the CDR3 is TGTGCCAGCAGCGGACGGGACTACGGTGAGCAGTTCTTC. This codes for CASSGRDYGEQFF.

The rearrangement uses TRBV2 and TRBJ2-1, with TRBD2 matching over 10 bases. Germline loops: CDR1 SNHLY, CDR2 FYNNEI. This CDR3 is built from 15 residues. Unmatched junction bases numbered 9, after V lost 9 bases and J lost 4 bases. The CDR3: CASSQRGGQYNEQFF. As DNA, the CDR3 is TGTGCCAGTTCACAGCGGGGGGGCCAATACAATGAGCAGTTCTTC.

The V call is TRBV7-3, the J call TRBJ1-2; 9 positions agree with TRBD1. The germline gives CDR1 SGHTA, CDR2 FQGTGA. This CDR3 is 15 amino acids long. V was pared by 0 bases and J by 6 bases, with 5 bases of the junction left unmatched. As DNA, the CDR3 is TGTGCCAGCAGCTTAACTGGGACAGGGTCAAATGGCTACACCTTC. Translated, it gives CASSLTGTGSNGYTF.

This chain connects TRBV5-4 to TRBJ2-5; D perhaps matches TRBD2 (5 bases). V was clipped by 5 bases and J by 3 bases, with 17 bases between them. This CDR3 is 15 amino acids long. The germline V gene has CDR1 SGHNT and CDR2 YYREEE (reference sequence). The CDR3, as DNA: TGTGCCAGCAGTCTAAGCGGCAGAAATAAAGAGACCCAGTACTTC. Translation: CASSLSGRNKETQYF.

The chain recombines TRBV7-2 with TRBJ1-1; 9 bases agree with TRBD1. CDR3 size: 18 residues. Germline CDR1 SGHTA, CDR2 FQGNSA. The junction had 12 bases not matched to a gene; V was cut back by 4 bases and J by 0 bases. CDR3 nucleotides: TGTGCCAGCAGCTCTTCCGGGACAGGGTTGGCGGTGAACACTGAAGCTTTCTTT. Residues: CASSSSGTGLAVNTEAFF.

The CDR3 region is CSARPDGENTEAFF. The CDR3 coding sequence is TGCAGCGCCCGACCCGACGGGGAGAACACTGAAGCTTTCTTT. The chain has TRBV29-1 and TRBJ1-1; D is uncertain. V dropped 7 bases and J dropped 1 base, with 16 bases sitting between them. There are 14 residues in the CDR3. Germline V CDR1 and CDR2: SQVTM, ANQGSEA. The whole variable domain, remainder taken from reference TRBV29-1 and TRBJ1-1, is SAVISQKPSRDICQRGTSLTIQCQVDSQVTMMFWYRQQPGQSLTLIATANQGSEATYESGFVIDKFPISRPNLTFSTLTVSNMSPEDSSIYLCSARPDGENTEAFFGQGTRLTVV.

The chain joins TRBV27 to TRBJ2-7; the D is unclear. This CDR3 contains 13 residues. Germline V gene sequence: CDR1 MNHEY, CDR2 SMNVEV (reference sequence). Trimming removed 8 bases at V and 1 base at J, with 12 bases between. The DNA of the CDR3 is TGTGCCAGCGGACGGCGGCCGTCCTACGAGCAGTACTTC. This translates into CASGRRPSYEQYF.

J is TRBJ1-4 and V is TRBV12-5; a weak D match, TRBD1 (5 bases). V lost 6 bases to trimming and J lost 3 bases, with 11 bases between them. The germline V gene has CDR1 LGHNT and CDR2 FRNRAP. This CDR3 is 14 amino acids long. The CDR3 region has the DNA TGTGCTAGTGGACGCGGGACGTCTAATGAAAAACTGTTTTTT. It translates to CASGRGTSNEKLFF.

The chain links TRBV28 to TRBJ1-5; tentative D call: TRBD1 (6 bases). With 3 bases removed from V and 4 bases from J, the gap between germline ends came to 19 bases. The CDR3 has 17 amino acids. Germline loops: CDR1 MDHEN, CDR2 SYDVKM. As DNA, the CDR3 is TGTGCCAGCAGTTTCGCTAAGGTAGGGGGTAAGAATCAGCCCCAGCATTTT. Its translation: CASSFAKVGGKNQPQHF.

The V and J genes are TRBV10-2 and TRBJ2-5; possibly TRBD2 for D (6 bases). Germline assignment: CDR1 WSHSY and CDR2 SAAADI. This CDR3 contains 14 residues. V was cut by 2 bases and J by 4 bases, with 11 bases left in between. CDR3 sequence: CASSEDDGGETQYF. In DNA form, the CDR3 reads TGCGCCAGCAGTGAGGACGACGGGGGAGAGACCCAGTACTTC.

The chain has TRBV7-9 and TRBJ2-1; perhaps TRBD2 as D (5 bases). V was cut by 5 bases and J by 8 bases, with 16 bases left in between. Germline CDR1 reads SEHNR; CDR2 reads FQNEAQ (reference sequence). The CDR3 contains 14 residues. The CDR3 protein is CASSPQRQVDEQFF. For the CDR3, the DNA is TGTGCCAGCAGCCCCCAGCGGCAGGTGGATGAGCAGTTCTTC.

V usage is TRBV9 and J usage is TRBJ2-5; tentatively, D is TRBD2 (5 bases). V was clipped by 4 bases and J by 1 base, with 11 bases between them. This CDR3 has 14 amino acids. Per the germline V gene, CDR1 is SGDLS and CDR2 is YYNGEE. CDR3 nucleotide sequence: TGTGCCAGCAGCCCGTCGGGATCCCAAGAGACCCAGTACTTC. The encoded protein is CASSPSGSQETQYF.

This chain connects TRBV5-1 to TRBJ1-2; D remains unclear. V was cut by 0 bases and J by 2 bases, with 11 bases left in between. The CDR3 extends over 15 amino acids. Looked up from germline, CDR1 is SGHRS and CDR2 is YFSETQ. The DNA for the CDR3 is TGCGCCAGCAGCTTGGGTTTTTCGGCAAACTATGGCTACACCTTC. Translating gives CASSLGFSANYGYTF.

The V call is TRBV28, the J call TRBJ2-5, with 10 nucleotides matching TRBD2. The CDR3 is 14 residues long. Germline trimming cut 2 bases from V and 6 bases from J; bases unmatched to any gene: 3. The germline V gene has CDR1 MDHEN and CDR2 SYDVKM. The chain's CDR3 is CASSLGSGGKTQYF. The CDR3, as DNA: TGTGCCAGCAGTTTAGGTAGCGGGGGGAAGACCCAGTACTTC. The whole variable domain, remainder taken from reference TRBV28 and TRBJ2-5, is DVKVTQSSRYLVKRTGEKVFLECVQDMDHENMFWYRQDPGLGLRLIYFSYDVKMKEKGDIPEGYSVSREKKERFSLILESASTNQTSMYLCASSLGSGGKTQYFGPGTRLLVL.

This chain joins TRBV6-4 and TRBJ2-2; no definite D call. Germline assignment: CDR1 MRHNA and CDR2 SNTAGT. CDR3 size: 15 residues. V gave up 3 bases and J gave up 0 bases, with 8 bases separating them. For the CDR3, the DNA is TGTGCCAGCAGTGATCGGGTCCCGAACACCGGGGAGCTGTTTTTT. It is translated as CASSDRVPNTGELFF.

The V call is TRBV7-2, the J call TRBJ2-1; D is unresolved. Germline CDR1 is SGHTA and CDR2 is FQGNSA. The V and J ends lost 5 bases and 9 bases respectively, with 8 bases between them. CDR3 length equals 11 residues. CDR3 DNA sequence: TGTGCCAGCAGCCCGACCTTTGAGCAGTTCTTC. Translating it yields CASSPTFEQFF.

J is TRBJ1-4 and V is TRBV4-1; TRBD1 is a possible D gene (6 bases). The CDR3 has 15 amino acids. Trimming removed 4 bases at V and 3 bases at J, with 12 bases between. Per the germline V gene, CDR1 is MGHRA and CDR2 is YSYEKL. The CDR3 DNA sequence: TGCGCCAGCAGCCCCGGGGGCCTGTCTAATGAAAAACTGTTTTTT. It codes for CASSPGGLSNEKLFF.